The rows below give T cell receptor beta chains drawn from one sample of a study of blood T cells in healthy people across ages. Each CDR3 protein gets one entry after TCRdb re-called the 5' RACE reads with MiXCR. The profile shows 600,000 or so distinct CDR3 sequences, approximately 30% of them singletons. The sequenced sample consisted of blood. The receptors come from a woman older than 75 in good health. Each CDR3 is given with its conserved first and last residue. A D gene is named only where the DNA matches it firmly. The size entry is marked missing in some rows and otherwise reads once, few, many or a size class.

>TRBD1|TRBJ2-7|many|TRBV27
TGTGCCAGCAGTCCTCACAGGGGGCGCGCCAACGAGCAGTACTTC
CASSPHRGRANEQYF
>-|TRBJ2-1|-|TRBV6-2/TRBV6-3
TGTGCCAGCACCGGAGGAGCGGTAATCAATGAGCAGTTCTTC
CASTGGAVINEQFF
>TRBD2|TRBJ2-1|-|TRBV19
TGTGCCAGTAGTAACCCTGGACGAGCGGGGTTAAACAATGAGCAGTTCTTC
CASSNPGRAGLNNEQFF
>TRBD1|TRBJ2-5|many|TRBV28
TGTGCCAGCGGGACAGGGTACCAAGAGACCCAGTACTTC
CASGTGYQETQYF
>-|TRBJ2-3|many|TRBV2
TGTGCCATCATGACGGACAGAGGCACAGATACGCAGTATTTT
CAIMTDRGTDTQYF
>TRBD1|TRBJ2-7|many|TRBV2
TGTGCCAGCAGGGGGCGTCTGGGACAGGTCTCCTACGAGCAGTACTTC
CASRGRLGQVSYEQYF
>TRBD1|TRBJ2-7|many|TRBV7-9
TGTGCCAGCAGCTTCCAGCCTCGGGACAGCGGAACCTACGAGCAGTACTTC
CASSFQPRDSGTYEQYF
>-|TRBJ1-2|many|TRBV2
TGTGCCAGCACCGGCAGCGGAAACTATGGCTACACCTTC
CASTGSGNYGYTF
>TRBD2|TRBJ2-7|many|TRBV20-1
TGCAGTGCTAGAGTCCCTAGCGGGGGGGGAGAGCAGTACTTC
CSARVPSGGGEQYF
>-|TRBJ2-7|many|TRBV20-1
TGCAGTGCTAGCACAGGGAATACAGACGAGCAGTACTTC
CSASTGNTDEQYF
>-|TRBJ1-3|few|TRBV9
TGTGCCAGCAGCGTAGAGGCAGTCAATCCTGGAAACACCATATATTTT
CASSVEAVNPGNTIYF
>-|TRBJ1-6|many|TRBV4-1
TGCGCCAGCAGCCAGGAAAGGCCCCTTACTTCACCCCTCCACTTT
CASSQERPLTSPLHF
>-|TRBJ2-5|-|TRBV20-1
TGCAGTGCCACCCTACAAGAGACCCAGTACTTC
CSATLQETQYF
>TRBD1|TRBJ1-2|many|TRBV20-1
TGCAGTGCTAGAGCATTTCAGGGGGAGGGCTACACCTTC
CSARAFQGEGYTF
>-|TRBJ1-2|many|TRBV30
TGTGCCTGGGAAACGGCAGGGTATGGCTACACCTTC
CAWETAGYGYTF
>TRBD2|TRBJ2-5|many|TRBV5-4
TGTGCCAGCAGCTTCGGTAGCGGGGGCCCCATAACCCAGTACTTC
CASSFGSGGPITQYF
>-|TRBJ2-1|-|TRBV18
TGTGCCAGCTCACCACCGGCAGGGGCCGGTTACAATGAGCAGTTCTTC
CASSPPAGAGYNEQFF
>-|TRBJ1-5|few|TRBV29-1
TGCAGCGTTGATACGGGGGGGAATCAGCCCCAGCATTTT
CSVDTGGNQPQHF
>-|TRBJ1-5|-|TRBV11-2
TGTGCCAGCAGCTTTGGTCTGTTCAATCAGCCCCAGCATTTT
CASSFGLFNQPQHF
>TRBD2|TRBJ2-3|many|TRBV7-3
TGTGCCAGCAGCCCCGGACTAGCTGCCGATACGCAGTATTTT
CASSPGLAADTQYF